This TCR beta chain was sequenced during a study of graft-versus-host responses after intestinal transplantation. Regarding this clone: Its antigen is still unknown.

Per germline, CDR1 SGHTA and CDR2 FQGNSA. The CDR3 is 14 residues long. After removal of 5 bases from V and 4 bases from J, the junction contained 7 bases not matched to a gene. The repertoire was sequenced with immunoSEQ multiplex PCR; TCRdb's copy has only in-frame clones and lacks some. The top ten hold about 0.2% of the sample, which has about 130,000 clones, roughly 91% seen once. Overall study findings and caveats: Allograft clonal ratios (graft-versus-host to host-versus-graft) were high in patients who had graft-donor T cell macrochimerism.

The origin of this receptor is a human donor who received an intestinal transplant. The chain links TRBV7-2 to TRBJ2-7; 8 bases are a match to TRBD2. The sequences come from unstimulated CD4+ T cells sorted from spleen or lymph node cells, collected before intestinal transplant. The CDR3 DNA follows: TGTGCCAGCAGCCTAGTACTAGCGGTATACGAGCAGTACTTC. Translating gives CASSLVLAVYEQYF.